This is a list of T cell receptor beta chains from one sample in a study of T cell repertoires in aging, cancer and after chemotherapy. MiXCR, run by TCRdb on the multiplex PCR reads, gives a single entry per CDR3 protein. This table holds roughly 15,000 distinct CDR3 sequences, about 46% found once. The sample consisted of blood. The receptors come from a human donor in good health. CDR3s include the opening cysteine and the closing phenylalanine or tryptophan. Clone size is stated in some rows and not others, as once, few, many or a class when expanded.

>once|TRBV5-5
CASSLDLAGVRANVLTF
>once|TRBV12-3/TRBV12-4
CASSLRLAGVPEQYF
>-|TRBV27
CASSLSYSNQPQHF
>few|TRBV6-2/TRBV6-3
CASTVAGELGGELFF
>once|TRBV6-5
CASSYDTSYQETQYF
>once|TRBV6-5
CASRAGTSGANVLTF
>few|TRBV11-1
CASSGGRGETQYF
>few|TRBV27
CASSLSRTYEQYF
>-|TRBV6-1
CASSGLAGAYEQYF
>-|TRBV5-4
CASSLGMSGETQYF
>-|TRBV19
CASRPPGQMNSPLHF
>-|TRBV15
CATSRDVGGGNLYEQYF
>-|TRBV29-1
CSGMRGNNEQFF
>-|TRBV18
CASSPSVLADQYF
>medium-sized|TRBV11-1
CASSLSSETQYF
>few|TRBV6-1
CASSRYVPGYVLTF
>-|TRBV6-1
CASELTSGRDTYTQYF
>medium-sized|TRBV10-3
CAINWDYLEGEQFF
>once|TRBV5-5
CASSLGLVNNEQFF
>-|TRBV19
CASTPPGLFFSGNTIYF
>-|TRBV11-2
CASSLSKTLNTEAFF
>few|TRBV6-5
CASSYGPGELFF
>-|TRBV10-3
CATKQVAGRPTSSYNEQFF